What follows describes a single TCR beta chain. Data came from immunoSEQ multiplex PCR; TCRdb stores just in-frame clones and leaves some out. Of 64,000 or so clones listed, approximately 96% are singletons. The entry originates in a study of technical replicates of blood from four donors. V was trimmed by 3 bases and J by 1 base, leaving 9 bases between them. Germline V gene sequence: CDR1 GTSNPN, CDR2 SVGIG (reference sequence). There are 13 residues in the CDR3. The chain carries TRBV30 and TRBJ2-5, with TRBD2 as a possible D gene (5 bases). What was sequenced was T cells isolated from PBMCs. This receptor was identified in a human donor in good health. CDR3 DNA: TGTGCCTGGAGCGGCGGGCTCCAAGAGACCCAGTACTTC. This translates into CAWSGGLQETQYF. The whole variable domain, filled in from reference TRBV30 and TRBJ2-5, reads SQTIHQWPATLVQPVGSPLSLECTVEGTSNPNLYWYRQAAGRGLQLLFYSVGIGQISSEVPQNLSASRPQDRQFILSSKKLLLSDSGFYLCAWSGGLQETQYFGPGTRLLVL.